This TCR beta chain was obtained from a study of T cell changes during pregnancy in multiple sclerosis. Germline V gene data show CDR1 as LGHNT and CDR2 as FRNRAP. V lost 3 bases, J lost 0 bases, and 12 bases lay in between. The CDR3 runs to 15 residues. Method: immunoSEQ multiplex PCR; TCRdb's copy keeps in-frame clones and lacks some. The sample lists 35,000 to 50,000 clones, 90% to 95% occurring once. The sample was CD8+ T cells from peripheral blood mononuclear cells, taken in the third trimester of pregnancy. The chain has TRBV12-5 and TRBJ2-7; possibly TRBD1 for D (6 bases). The clonotype was recovered from a female donor with multiple sclerosis, enrolled in a pregnancy study. The CDR3 reads CASGLGDRSSYEQYF. The CDR3 DNA sequence: TGTGCTAGTGGTTTAGGAGACAGGAGCTCCTACGAGCAGTACTTC.